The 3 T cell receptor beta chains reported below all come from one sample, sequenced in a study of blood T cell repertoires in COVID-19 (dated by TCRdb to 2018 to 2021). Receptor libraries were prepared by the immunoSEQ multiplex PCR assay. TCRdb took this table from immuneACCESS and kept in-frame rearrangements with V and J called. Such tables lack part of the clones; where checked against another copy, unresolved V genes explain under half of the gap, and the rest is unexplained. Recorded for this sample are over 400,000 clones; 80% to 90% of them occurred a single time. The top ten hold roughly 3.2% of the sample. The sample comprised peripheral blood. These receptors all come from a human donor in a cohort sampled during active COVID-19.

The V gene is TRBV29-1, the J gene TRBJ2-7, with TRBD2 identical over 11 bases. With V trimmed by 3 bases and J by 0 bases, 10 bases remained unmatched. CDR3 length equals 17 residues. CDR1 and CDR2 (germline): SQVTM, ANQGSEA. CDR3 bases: TGCAGCGTTGAGGGAAGGACTAGCGGGTTAGGCTCCTACGAGCAGTACTTC. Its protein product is CSVEGRTSGLGSYEQYF.

The CDR3 protein is CATSEWTGGNTDTQYF. DNA for the CDR3: TGTGCCACCAGTGAGTGGACAGGGGGCAACACAGATACGCAGTATTTT. This chain connects TRBV24-1 to TRBJ2-3; 11 bases are shared with TRBD1. Trimming at V came to 4 bases and at J to 2 bases, leaving 4 bases not matched to a gene. The CDR3 is made up of 16 amino acids. CDR1 and CDR2 from the germline V gene are KGHDR and SFDVKD.

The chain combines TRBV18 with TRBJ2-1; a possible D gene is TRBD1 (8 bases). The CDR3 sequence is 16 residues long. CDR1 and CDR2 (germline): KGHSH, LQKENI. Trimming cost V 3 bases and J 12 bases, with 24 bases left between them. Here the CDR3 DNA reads TGTGCCAGCTCACCCCAGGGGGCTGGGGACTACGAGCGGCAGTTCTTC. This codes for CASSPQGAGDYERQFF.